These T cell receptor beta chains were read from a single sample in a study of blood T cell repertoires in COVID-19. Repertoires were generated with immunoSEQ multiplex PCR, while TCRdb's copy carries only in-frame clones and drops some. The sample contains roughly 200,000 clones, around 86% of which appear only once. The sample consisted of peripheral blood. The receptors here all came from a middle-aged man with active or convalescent COVID-19. CDR3s include the opening cysteine and the closing phenylalanine or tryptophan. The D gene is left open where the match is weak. Not all rows give a size; the values are once, few, many and, for expanded clones, a class.

D	J	V	size	CDR3	DNA
TRBD1	TRBJ1-2	TRBV4-3	NA	CASSQLQGAAYGYTF	TGCGCCAGCAGCCAACTACAGGGGGCTGCCTATGGCTACACCTTC
NA	TRBJ2-4	TRBV3-1/TRBV3-2	NA	CASRYQGIQYF	TGTGCCAGCAGGTACCAGGGGATTCAGTACTTC
NA	TRBJ2-1	TRBV6-2/TRBV6-3	NA	CASSSIHEQFF	TGTGCCAGCAGTTCTATCCATGAGCAGTTCTTC
NA	TRBJ1-2	TRBV6-6	NA	CASSYSDSNYGYTF	TGTGCCAGCAGTTACTCTGACAGTAACTATGGCTACACCTTC
TRBD1	TRBJ1-1	TRBV3-1/TRBV3-2	NA	CASSQGLQGGTEAFF	TGTGCCAGCAGCCAGGGGTTACAGGGGGGCACTGAAGCTTTCTTT
NA	TRBJ1-1	TRBV19	NA	CASSKYRFEAFF	TGTGCCAGTAGTAAGTACAGGTTTGAAGCTTTCTTT
NA	TRBJ1-1	TRBV28	NA	CARPRDTEAFF	TGTGCCCGTCCCCGAGACACTGAAGCTTTCTTT
NA	TRBJ1-2	TRBV4-3	NA	CASSPGVGDYYGYTF	TGCGCCAGCAGCCCAGGTGTCGGGGATTACTATGGCTACACCTTC
NA	TRBJ1-1	TRBV7-2	NA	CASSLGLDSNTEAFF	TGTGCCAGCAGCTTAGGGCTGGACAGTAACACTGAAGCTTTCTTT
TRBD2	TRBJ2-2	TRBV7-8	NA	CASSTSGGASGELFF	TGTGCCAGCAGCACTAGCGGGGGGGCGTCCGGGGAGCTGTTTTTT
TRBD1	TRBJ1-5	TRBV30	once	CAWSRGQGRNQPQHF	TGTGCCTGGAGCCGGGGACAGGGGCGGAATCAGCCCCAGCATTTT
TRBD2	TRBJ2-1	TRBV11-3	once	CASSLGTSRDNEQFF	TGTGCCAGCAGCCTGGGGACTAGCAGGGACAATGAGCAGTTCTTC
NA	TRBJ1-1	TRBV28	NA	CASSGGLTEAFF	TGTGCCAGCAGTGGAGGTTTAACTGAAGCTTTCTTT
NA	TRBJ1-4	TRBV6-5	few	CASSSAGPNEKLFF	TGTGCCAGCAGTTCCGCAGGGCCTAATGAAAAACTGTTTTTT
NA	TRBJ1-4	TRBV10-3	NA	CAISESIDGANEKLFF	TGTGCCATCAGTGAGTCGATCGACGGGGCTAATGAAAAACTGTTTTTT
TRBD1	TRBJ2-1	TRBV15	NA	CATSGNRGNEQFF	TGTGCCACCAGCGGGAACAGGGGCAATGAGCAGTTCTTC
NA	TRBJ2-7	TRBV7-9	NA	CASSAGIPVGSYEQYF	TGTGCCAGCAGCGCCGGGATCCCCGTGGGGTCCTACGAGCAGTACTTC
NA	TRBJ2-7	TRBV6-5	NA	CASTPIQGSSYEQYF	TGTGCCAGCACCCCAATACAGGGATCGTCCTACGAGCAGTACTTC
NA	TRBJ1-2	TRBV7-2	NA	CASSPYGRDGYTF	TGTGCCAGCAGCCCGTACGGGAGAGATGGCTACACCTTC
NA	TRBJ2-2	TRBV6-1	once	CASSERLNTGELFF	TGTGCCAGCAGTGAAAGACTGAACACCGGGGAGCTGTTTTTT
TRBD1	TRBJ1-1	TRBV28	NA	CASRKGQANTEAFF	TGTGCCAGCAGGAAGGGACAGGCGAACACTGAAGCTTTCTTT
TRBD1	TRBJ1-2	TRBV29-1	NA	CSAERGLSYGYTF	TGCAGCGCCGAGAGGGGGCTCAGTTATGGCTACACCTTC
NA	TRBJ1-5	TRBV27	once	CATPDSPLHF	TGTGCCACTCCGGACAGTCCTCTGCATTTT
NA	TRBJ1-2	TRBV6-5	NA	CASSYGRDGYTF	TGTGCCAGCAGTTACGGGAGGGACGGCTACACCTTC
NA	TRBJ1-6	TRBV18	NA	CASSPTNNSPLHF	TGTGCCAGCTCACCCACTAATAATTCACCCCTCCACTTT